This entry lists 13 T cell receptor beta chains sequenced from one sample in a study of blood T cell repertoires in COVID-19 (dated by TCRdb to the early 2020s). Library method: the immunoSEQ multiplex PCR assay. TCRdb re-hosts the immuneACCESS table, in-frame sequences only. Its copies lack some clones; in the studies checked, an unresolved V gene accounts for under half of them, and the cause for the rest is not known. Across this sample there are about 140,000 clones, with around 89% seen only once. The ten largest account for approximately 9.9% of the sample. Input material: peripheral blood. These receptors originate from a woman older than 75 with acute or convalescent COVID-19.

J is TRBJ1-1 and V is TRBV7-9, with 7 bases fitting TRBD1. The junction had 4 bases not matched to a gene; V was cut back by 5 bases and J by 1 base. The CDR3 length is 14 residues. Per the germline V gene, CDR1 is SEHNR and CDR2 is FQNEAQ (reference sequence). The CDR3 sequence is CASSPGTANTEAFF. CDR3 coding DNA: TGTGCCAGCAGCCCCGGGACAGCGAACACTGAAGCTTTCTTT.

The chain combines TRBV30 with TRBJ1-1; no definite D call. V was trimmed by 1 base and J by 2 bases, leaving 8 bases between them. The germline CDR1 and CDR2 sequences are GTSNPN and SVGIG (reference sequence). The CDR3 sequence is 13 residues long. The CDR3 region has the DNA TGTGCCTGGAGTGGGCAGTCAAACACTGAAGCTTTCTTT. It specifies CAWSGQSNTEAFF.

The chain is built from TRBV7-2 and TRBJ1-5; tentatively, D is TRBD1 (5 bases). The germline V and J ends were trimmed by 1 base and 5 bases, with 12 bases remaining between them. CDR1 is SGHTA, CDR2 FQGNSA, per germline. This CDR3 has 15 amino acids. CDR3 nucleotide sequence: TGTGCCAGCAGCTTAGTCGCGGGGCTGGATCAGCCCCAGCATTTT. Its protein is CASSLVAGLDQPQHF.

The chain has TRBV19 and TRBJ2-6; tentatively, D is TRBD1 (5 bases). Germline V gene sequence: CDR1 LNHDA, CDR2 SQIVND (reference sequence). Trimming cost V 3 bases and J 4 bases, with 10 bases left between them. The CDR3 runs 15 residues. CDR3 amino acids: CASSIQGRGANVLTF. CDR3 DNA: TGTGCCAGTAGTATCCAGGGAAGGGGGGCCAACGTCCTGACTTTC.

The chain uses TRBV9 and TRBJ2-3, with TRBD2 matching over 14 bases. The length of the CDR3 is 16 residues. The V gene end was trimmed by 3 bases and the J gene end by 5 bases; junction bases not matched to a gene: 5. The germline CDR1 and CDR2 sequences are SGDLS and YYNGEE. CDR3 sequence: CASSDRLAGGKDTQYF. DNA for the CDR3: TGTGCCAGCAGCGACCGACTAGCGGGGGGGAAAGATACGCAGTATTTT.

The chain couples TRBV9 to TRBJ1-5, with 11 bases identical to TRBD1. The junction had 6 bases not matched to a gene; V was cut back by 4 bases and J by 0 bases. The CDR3 loop spans 17 amino acids. The germline V gene has CDR1 SGDLS and CDR2 YYNGEE. This chain's CDR3 is CASSPGQGASSNQPQHF. The CDR3 DNA reads as TGTGCCAGCAGCCCCGGACAGGGGGCAAGTAGCAATCAGCCCCAGCATTTT. Full variable domain (rest looked up from reference TRBV9 and TRBJ1-5): DSGVTQTPKHLITATGQRVTLRCSPRSGDLSVYWYQQSLDQGLQFLIQYYNGEERAKGNILERFSAQQFPDLHSELNLSSLELGDSALYFCASSPGQGASSNQPQHFGDGTRLSIL.

The J gene is TRBJ1-1, the V gene TRBV7-2; a possible D gene is TRBD1 (5 bases). The V end was cut by 2 bases, the J end by 2 bases, with 9 bases between. Germline V CDR1 and CDR2: SGHTA, FQGNSA. CDR3 size: 14 residues. CDR3 DNA sequence: TGTGCCAGCAGCTTATGGGGCATCAACACTGAAGCTTTCTTT. Residues: CASSLWGINTEAFF.

The V call is TRBV14, the J call TRBJ2-2, with no clear D. The germline V and J ends were trimmed by 5 bases and 3 bases, with 10 bases remaining between them. Germline V gene sequence: CDR1 SGHDN, CDR2 FVKESK. The CDR3 has 14 residues. This chain's CDR3 is CASSSDTYTGELFF. DNA of the CDR3: TGTGCCAGCAGCTCCGACACCTACACCGGGGAGCTGTTTTTT.

The chain is built from TRBV5-8 and TRBJ2-1; TRBD2 matches at 11 bases. The CDR3 has 17 residues. The V gene end was trimmed by 5 bases and the J gene end by 15 bases; junction bases not matched to a gene: 22. Germline V CDR1 and CDR2: SGHTS, YDEGEE. The CDR3 sequence: CASSFETPSGGTRAGFF. DNA for the CDR3: TGTGCCAGCAGTTTCGAAACCCCTAGCGGGGGGACCAGGGCGGGGTTCTTC.

The rearrangement uses TRBV6-5 and TRBJ1-1; TRBD1 aligns across 9 bases. There are 14 residues in the CDR3. From germline, CDR1 is MNHEY and CDR2 SVGAGI. V shed 4 bases and J 4 bases; nucleotides not matched to a gene: 4. CDR3 bases: TGTGCCAGCAGTTCCCCACAGGGGGCCACTGAAGCTTTCTTT. Translated: CASSSPQGATEAFF.

The chain recombines TRBV29-1 with TRBJ2-5, with a possible D match to TRBD1 (5 bases). Trimming left V 0 bases short and J 1 base short, with 15 bases between. CDR3 length: 16 residues. Germline assignment: CDR1 SQVTM and CDR2 ANQGSEA. As DNA, the CDR3 is TGCAGCGTTGAAGAAGAAGCGTACAGGATCCAAGAGACCCAGTACTTC. Protein product: CSVEEEAYRIQETQYF.

The chain joins TRBV5-1 to TRBJ1-5; D might be TRBD1 (6 bases). The CDR3 has 16 residues. Trimming took off 0 bases at V and 0 bases at J, with 10 bases between the two ends. Germline loops: CDR1 SGHRS, CDR2 YFSETQ. The CDR3 region has the DNA TGCGCCAGCAGCTTGGTCCCAGGGGATAGCAATCAGCCCCAGCATTTT. Amino acid sequence: CASSLVPGDSNQPQHF.

The chain joins TRBV11-3 to TRBJ1-5, with 7 positions matching TRBD1. Germline CDR1 SGHNT, CDR2 YENEEA. Trimming at V came to 4 bases and at J to 2 bases, leaving 14 bases not matched to a gene. This CDR3 has 18 amino acids. The CDR3 bases are TGTGCCAGCAGCTCAGAGGGGGCCGGGCCGAATGGCAATCAGCCCCAGCATTTT. Translating gives CASSSEGAGPNGNQPQHF.